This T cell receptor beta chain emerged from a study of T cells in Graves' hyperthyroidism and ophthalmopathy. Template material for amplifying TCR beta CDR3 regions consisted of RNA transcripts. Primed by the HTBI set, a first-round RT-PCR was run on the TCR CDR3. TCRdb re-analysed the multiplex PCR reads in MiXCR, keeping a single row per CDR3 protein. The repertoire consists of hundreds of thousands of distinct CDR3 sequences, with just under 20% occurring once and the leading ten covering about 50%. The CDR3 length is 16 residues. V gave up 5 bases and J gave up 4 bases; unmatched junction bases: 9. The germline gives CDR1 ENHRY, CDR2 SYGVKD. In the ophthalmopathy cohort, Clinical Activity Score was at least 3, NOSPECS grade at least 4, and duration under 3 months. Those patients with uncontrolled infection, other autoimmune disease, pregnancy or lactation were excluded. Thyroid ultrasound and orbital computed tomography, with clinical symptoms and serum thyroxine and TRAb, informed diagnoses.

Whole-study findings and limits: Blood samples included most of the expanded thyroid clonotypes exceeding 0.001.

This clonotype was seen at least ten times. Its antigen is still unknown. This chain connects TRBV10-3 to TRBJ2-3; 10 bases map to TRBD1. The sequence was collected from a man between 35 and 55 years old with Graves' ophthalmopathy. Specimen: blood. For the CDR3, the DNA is TGTGCCATCAGTCCACCGGGACAGGGGCCTTCAGATACGCAGTATTTT. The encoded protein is CAISPPGQGPSDTQYF.